This is a list of T cell receptor beta chains from one sample in a study of cytomegalovirus exposure and HLA in healthy donors. Assay: immunoSEQ multiplex PCR; the TCRdb copy retains only in-frame clones and omits some. The data contain approximately 110,000 clones, approximately 80% of them singletons. Material: PBMCs. Receptor source: a middle-aged man in good health and CMV-seronegative. Both conserved end residues are part of each CDR3. A D gene is named only where the DNA matches it firmly. The size field is filled for only some rows; it gives once, few, many or a size class.

TRBV21-1	NA	NA	TRBJ2-2	CATALSGAAGELFF	TGTGCCACCGCCCTCTCAGGGGCCGCCGGGGAGCTGTTTTTT
TRBV18	NA	NA	TRBJ1-6	CASSPGPPSPLHF	TGTGCCAGCTCACCAGGGCCCCCTTCACCCCTCCACTTT
TRBV27	few	NA	TRBJ1-4	CASSSSTNEKLFF	TGTGCCAGCAGTTCCTCCACTAATGAAAAACTGTTTTTT
TRBV5-1	NA	NA	TRBJ2-5	CASSLVVSGQETQYF	TGCGCCAGCAGCTTGGTGGTTAGCGGACAAGAGACCCAGTACTTC
TRBV5-4	NA	TRBD2	TRBJ2-7	CASSLELAGDREQYF	TGTGCCAGCAGCTTGGAACTAGCGGGAGATCGCGAGCAGTACTTC
TRBV29-1	NA	TRBD1	TRBJ1-2	CSVGSGGSNYGYTF	TGCAGCGTTGGGTCAGGGGGATCAAACTATGGCTACACCTTC
TRBV7-3	NA	NA	TRBJ2-3	CASSLDGGPTDTQYF	TGTGCCAGCAGCTTGGACGGGGGGCCCACAGATACGCAGTATTTT
TRBV19	NA	NA	TRBJ2-1	CASSIGDRIYNEQFF	TGTGCCAGTAGTATTGGCGACAGAATCTACAATGAGCAGTTCTTC
TRBV6-1	NA	TRBD1	TRBJ2-1	CASSEARGQGGNEQFF	TGTGCCAGCAGTGAAGCGCGGGGACAGGGCGGCAATGAGCAGTTCTTC
TRBV7-9	NA	NA	TRBJ2-5	CASSPFQGQETQYF	TGTGCCAGCAGCCCTTTTCAGGGACAAGAGACCCAGTACTTC
TRBV7-9	NA	NA	TRBJ2-7	CASSLGPLPGARTYEQYF	TGTGCCAGCAGCTTAGGTCCCCTCCCAGGGGCGCGAACCTACGAGCAGTACTTC
TRBV29-1	NA	TRBD2	TRBJ2-5	CSVARLAGGETQYF	TGCAGCGTGGCTCGACTAGCGGGGGGGGAGACCCAGTACTTC
TRBV10-3	NA	TRBD1	TRBJ2-7	CAISERDRARYEQYF	TGTGCCATCAGTGAAAGGGACAGGGCCCGCTACGAGCAGTACTTC
TRBV5-4	NA	TRBD2	TRBJ2-1	CASSLAGTSVHEQFF	TGTGCCAGCAGCTTGGCGGGGACTAGCGTTCATGAGCAGTTCTTC
TRBV29-1	NA	TRBD1	TRBJ1-2	CSAGGQNGYTF	TGCAGCGCCGGGGGACAGAACGGCTACACCTTC